The 12 T cell receptor beta chains in this list originate from one sample, sequenced in a study of blood T cell repertoires in COVID-19. Assay used: immunoSEQ multiplex PCR; TCRdb lists only in-frame clones, some missing. Among about 88,000 clones listed, 80% to 90% were seen once. Material: peripheral blood. Receptors were obtained from a man older than 75 with acute or convalescent COVID-19.

This clone was counted a single time. V is TRBV5-1 and J is TRBJ1-4; 7 bases agree with TRBD1. Germline CDR1 and CDR2: SGHRS and YFSETQ. This CDR3 comprises 14 residues. V lost 3 bases to trimming and J lost 4 bases; unmatched junction nucleotides: 3. The CDR3 DNA reads as TGCGCCAGCAGCTCGGGACAGATTAATGAAAAACTGTTTTTT. Protein: CASSSGQINEKLFF.

This rearrangement joins TRBV10-3 to TRBJ1-3; tentatively, D is TRBD1 (5 bases). Trimming stripped 3 bases from V and 0 bases from J, with 9 bases between. This CDR3 region has 15 residues. Germline V CDR1 and CDR2: ENHRY, SYGVKD. CDR3 sequence: CAISDQGSSGNTIYF. DNA of the CDR3: TGTGCCATCAGTGACCAGGGCAGCTCTGGAAACACCATATATTTT.

V is TRBV2 and J is TRBJ2-5; D perhaps matches TRBD1 (5 bases). Germline V lookup: CDR1 SNHLY, CDR2 FYNNEI. CDR3 length: 11 amino acids. With 5 bases removed from V and 11 bases from J, the gap between germline ends came to 12 bases. The CDR3 sequence: CASSQTEPQYF. CDR3 nucleotide sequence: TGTGCCAGCAGTCAGACAGAACCTCAGTACTTC.

The chain employs TRBV7-3 and TRBJ1-1, with a weak D call TRBD1 (5 bases). The CDR3 has 15 residues. Germline CDR1 and CDR2: SGHTA and FQGTGA. V gave up 1 base and J gave up 2 bases, with 11 bases separating them. CDR3 in amino acids: CASSLMGGGNTEAFF. CDR3 nucleotides: TGTGCCAGCAGCTTAATGGGGGGAGGAAACACTGAAGCTTTCTTT.

The chain combines TRBV7-9 with TRBJ2-3; D remains ambiguous. The germline V gene has CDR1 SEHNR and CDR2 FQNEAQ (reference sequence). This CDR3 region has 13 residues. Trimming took off 3 bases at V and 3 bases at J, with 7 bases between the two ends. The CDR3 DNA is TGTGCCAGCAGCTTCGCGGTTACAGATACGCAGTATTTT. As protein: CASSFAVTDTQYF.

A single count supports this clone. The chain is built from TRBV5-6 and TRBJ1-6; maybe TRBD1 (5 bases). CDR1 and CDR2 (germline): SGHDT, YYEEEE. Trimming removed 2 bases from V and 0 bases from J, with 9 bases in between. CDR3 size: 16 residues. The CDR3 DNA follows: TGTGCCAGCAGCTTTCTCGGGGGCTCCTATAATTCACCCCTCCACTTT. It codes for CASSFLGGSYNSPLHF.

This chain links TRBV4-1 with TRBJ1-1; D is perhaps TRBD1 (5 bases). The CDR3 extends over 12 amino acids. Looked up from germline, CDR1 is MGHRA and CDR2 is YSYEKL. Trimming stripped 3 bases from V and 7 bases from J, with 9 bases between. DNA of the CDR3: TGCGCCAGCAGCCATAGGGGAGGTGAAGCTTTCTTT. Protein sequence: CASSHRGGEAFF.

Concerning this clone: A junction boundary mismatches the germline segment, possibly from a read error. The chain combines TRBV12-5 with TRBJ2-1; 10 positions agree with TRBD1. This CDR3 is built from 14 residues. In germline, CDR1 is LGHNT, CDR2 FRNRAP. In nucleotides, the CDR3 is TGTGCTAGTGGTTTGCCCCGGGACAGGGGTAGTCAGGTCTTC. This gives the protein CASGLPRDRGSQVF.

DNA of the CDR3: TGTGCCAGCAGCCCGCGAGGGGCCAACGTCCTGACTTTC. Amino acids: CASSPRGANVLTF. The genes are TRBV11-1 and TRBJ2-6, with D uncertain. Trimming cost V 5 bases and J 4 bases, with 6 bases left between them. The CDR3 spans 13 residues. Germline CDR1 SGHAT, CDR2 FQDESV (reference sequence).

The V and J genes are TRBV6-5 and TRBJ1-2; 9 bases are shared with TRBD1. CDR1 is MNHEY, CDR2 SVGAGI, per germline. This CDR3 spans 12 amino acids. V gave up 6 bases and J gave up 8 bases; unmatched junction bases: 4. The CDR3 here is CASRQGAHGYTF. The CDR3 DNA sequence: TGTGCCAGCAGACAGGGGGCGCACGGCTACACCTTC.

This clone was counted once. The chain uses TRBV2 and TRBJ1-4; D is uncertain. Germline V CDR1 and CDR2: SNHLY, FYNNEI. This CDR3 is 16 amino acids long. V lost 4 bases, J lost 0 bases, and 12 bases lay in between. The CDR3 sequence: CASSGGGSATNEKLFF. DNA of the CDR3: TGTGCCAGCAGTGGTGGAGGGAGTGCAACTAATGAAAAACTGTTTTTT. Filled out from reference TRBV2 and TRBJ1-4, the complete variable domain reads EPEVTQTPSHQVTQMGQEVILRCVPISNHLYFYWYRQILGQKVEFLVSFYNNEISEKSEIFDDQFSVERPDGSNFTLKIRSTKLEDSAMYFCASSGGGSATNEKLFFGSGTQLSVL.

The chain couples TRBV9 to TRBJ1-3; possible D gene TRBD1, 6 bases. The V gene lost 0 bases and the J gene lost 0 bases, with 7 bases spanning the gap. This CDR3 comprises 15 residues. CDR1 SGDLS and CDR2 YYNGEE come from the germline V gene. CDR3 protein: CASSVEQGSGNTIYF. The DNA of the CDR3 is TGTGCCAGCAGCGTAGAACAGGGCTCTGGAAACACCATATATTTT.